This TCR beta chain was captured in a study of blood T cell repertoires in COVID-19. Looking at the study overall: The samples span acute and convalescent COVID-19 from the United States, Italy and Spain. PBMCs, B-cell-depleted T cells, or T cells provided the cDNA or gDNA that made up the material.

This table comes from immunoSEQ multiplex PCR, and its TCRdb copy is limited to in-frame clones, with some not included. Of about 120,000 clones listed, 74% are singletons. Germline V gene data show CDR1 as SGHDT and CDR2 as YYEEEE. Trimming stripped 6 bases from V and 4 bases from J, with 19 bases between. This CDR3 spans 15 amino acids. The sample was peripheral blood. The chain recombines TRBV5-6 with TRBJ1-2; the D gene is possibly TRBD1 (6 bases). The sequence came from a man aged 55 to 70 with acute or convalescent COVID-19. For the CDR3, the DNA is TGTGCCAGCACCGCGGGCGGGGGGCTTGGCTATGGCTACACCTTC. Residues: CASTAGGGLGYGYTF.